This entry lists 15 T cell receptor beta chains sequenced from one sample in a study of T cells after yellow fever vaccination. In TCRdb, the 5' RACE reads were re-called with MiXCR into one record per CDR3 protein. The profile shows around 590,000 distinct CDR3 sequences, approximately 13% of them singletons. This sample comprised PBMCs, obtained on the day of the yellow fever booster vaccination. These receptors were collected from a man younger than 40 who received the YFV17D yellow fever vaccine.

This clonotype was counted between two and nine times. The genes are TRBV30 and TRBJ2-5, with a possible D match to TRBD1 (5 bases). Deletions cut 0 bases from V and 4 bases from J, with 12 bases between. Germline-derived CDR1 and CDR2 are GTSNPN and SVGIG (reference sequence). This CDR3 contains 14 residues. CDR3 sequence (DNA): TGTGCCTGGAGTGTACTTAGGGGCCGAGAGACCCAGTACTTC. It encodes CAWSVLRGRETQYF.

This clonotype was detected a few times. The chain recombines TRBV12-3 or TRBV12-4 with TRBJ1-1, with 8 bases matching TRBD1. V was pared by 1 base and J by 6 bases, with 4 bases of the junction left unmatched. The CDR3 is 14 residues long. CDR3 loop: CASSLGDRGSEAFF. The CDR3 DNA follows: TGTGCCAGCAGTTTAGGAGACAGGGGTTCTGAAGCTTTCTTT.

This clonotype was found a few times. This chain links TRBV20-1 with TRBJ1-2, with D hard to call. This CDR3 has 11 residues. V lost 3 bases and J lost 8, with 10 bases in between. Per germline, CDR1 DFQATT and CDR2 SNEGSKA (reference sequence). CDR3 coding DNA: TGCAGTGCTAGTACAGCTCGGGGCTACACCTTC. Its translation: CSASTARGYTF.

This clonotype came up a few times. This rearrangement joins TRBV20-1 to TRBJ2-7, with D perhaps matching TRBD1 (5 bases). Trimming took off 3 bases at V and 3 bases at J, with 18 bases between the two ends. The CDR3 spans 15 residues. Germline assignment: CDR1 DFQATT and CDR2 SNEGSKA (reference sequence). The chain's CDR3 is CSASNPISRVYEQYF. The CDR3 DNA is TGCAGTGCTAGTAACCCCATTAGCAGGGTCTACGAGCAGTACTTC.

This clonotype came up a few times. V and J are TRBV5-1 and TRBJ2-1; a weak D match, TRBD2 (6 bases). V was pared by 4 bases and J by 8 bases, with 22 bases between. CDR1 and CDR2 (germline): SGHRS, YFSETQ. The CDR3 runs 16 residues. CDR3 coding DNA: TGCGCCAGCAGCAACCTAGGGAACGGGGAGGTCGATGAGCAGTTCTTC. This translates into CASSNLGNGEVDEQFF.

This clonotype was detected many times. The junction departs from the called germline gene at one end, perhaps through a read error. As DNA, the CDR3 is TGTGCCAGCAGCTTAGTTGCGGGAGGAAACAATGAGCAGTTCTTC. Its translation is CASSLVAGGNNEQFF. The rearrangement links TRBV5-1 to TRBJ2-1, with 8 nucleotides matching TRBD2. The CDR3 consists of 15 residues. The germline CDR1 and CDR2 sequences are SGHRS and YFSETQ.

This clonotype was counted a few times. The V and J genes are TRBV7-9 and TRBJ2-6, with unresolved D. The CDR3 contains 15 residues. V gave up 10 bases and J gave up 2 bases, with 15 bases separating them. The germline V gene has CDR1 SEHNR and CDR2 FQNEAQ (reference sequence). CDR3 DNA sequence: TGTGCCACCGTTAGATACAGAGCTGGGGCCAACGTCCTGACTTTC. This encodes CATVRYRAGANVLTF.

This clonotype was detected a few times. The chain couples TRBV30 to TRBJ2-1; possibly TRBD2 for D (5 bases). This CDR3 spans 15 amino acids. V was shortened by 3 bases and J by 1 base, with 13 bases between the two germline ends. Germline V gives CDR1 GTSNPN, CDR2 SVGIG (reference sequence). CDR3 residues: CAWRHLGGSYNEQFF. In DNA form, the CDR3 reads TGTGCCTGGAGACATTTGGGCGGGTCCTACAATGAGCAGTTCTTC. Full variable domain (outside the CDR3, taken from reference TRBV30 and TRBJ2-1): SQTIHQWPATLVQPVGSPLSLECTVEGTSNPNLYWYRQAAGRGLQLLFYSVGIGQISSEVPQNLSASRPQDRQFILSSKKLLLSDSGFYLCAWRHLGGSYNEQFFGPGTRLTVL.

The gene calls are TRBV20-1 and TRBJ2-3, with D maybe TRBD2 (5 bases). The length of the CDR3 is 14 residues. Germline V gene data show CDR1 as DFQATT and CDR2 as SNEGSKA (reference sequence). V lost 6 bases to trimming and J lost 2 bases, with 15 bases between them. CDR3 sequence (DNA): TGCAGTGCACTAGGGCCTAGCTTCACAGATACGCAGTATTTT. Protein sequence: CSALGPSFTDTQYF.

This clonotype has a handful of counts. CDR3 loop: CASSEGSGNSYEQYF. CDR3 DNA sequence: TGCGCCAGCAGTGAGGGGTCAGGTAATTCCTACGAGCAGTACTTC. V is TRBV10-1 and J is TRBJ2-7, with no clear D. The CDR3 has 15 residues. V was shortened by 2 bases and J by 1 base, with 12 bases between the two germline ends. From germline, CDR1 is WNHNN and CDR2 SYGVQD (reference sequence).

The table lists this clonotype with a few counts. The chain carries TRBV11-2 and TRBJ1-6; D possibly corresponds to TRBD1 (5 bases). Trimming removed 0 bases from V and 10 bases from J, with 16 bases in between. This CDR3 comprises 16 residues. Germline V gene sequence: CDR1 SGHAT, CDR2 FQNNGV. The CDR3: CASSLDLGTARSPLHF. The CDR3 nucleotides read TGTGCCAGCAGCTTAGATCTCGGGACGGCTCGATCACCCCTCCACTTT.

The chain has TRBV25-1 and TRBJ2-7; tentatively, D is TRBD2 (6 bases). With 6 bases removed from V and 2 bases from J, the gap between germline ends came to 11 bases. Germline loops: CDR1 MGHDK, CDR2 SYGVNS. The CDR3 is 13 residues long. The CDR3 loop is CASSPGSAYEQYF. CDR3 nucleotides: TGTGCCAGCAGCCCCGGGAGTGCCTACGAGCAGTACTTC.

The J gene is TRBJ2-4, the V gene TRBV30; 8 nucleotides align to TRBD1. This CDR3 has 16 residues. V gave up 5 bases and J gave up 4 bases; unmatched junction bases: 13. Germline V lookup: CDR1 GTSNPN, CDR2 SVGIG (reference sequence). DNA for the CDR3: TGTGCCTGGTCCCTTTTCTTGACAGGGGATAAAAACATTCAGTACTTC. Translated, it gives CAWSLFLTGDKNIQYF. Variable domain in full (rest from reference TRBV30 and TRBJ2-4): SQTIHQWPATLVQPVGSPLSLECTVEGTSNPNLYWYRQAAGRGLQLLFYSVGIGQISSEVPQNLSASRPQDRQFILSSKKLLLSDSGFYLCAWSLFLTGDKNIQYFGAGTRLSVL.

V gene TRBV19 combines with J gene TRBJ2-2, with D maybe TRBD2 (7 bases). The CDR3 length is 12 residues. Trimming shortened V by 11 bases and J by 7 bases, and 14 bases separated the two germline ends. Germline V lookup: CDR1 LNHDA, CDR2 SQIVND (reference sequence). CDR3 amino acids: CAVGGRVGELFF. CDR3 DNA: TGTGCCGTCGGGGGGCGGGTCGGGGAGCTGTTTTTT.

This clonotype was counted only a few times. The gene calls are TRBV10-2 and TRBJ1-4; TRBD1 is a possible D gene (5 bases). This CDR3 comprises 15 residues. V dropped 4 bases and J dropped 4 bases, with 13 bases sitting between them. Germline CDR1 and CDR2: WSHSY and SAAADI. This chain's CDR3 is CASSVAGRNNEKLFF. CDR3 DNA: TGCGCCAGCAGTGTGGCGGGACGGAATAATGAAAAACTGTTTTTT.